A selection of T cell receptor beta chains follows, all from one sample in a study of T cell responses to AZD1222 COVID-19 vaccine. Sequencing used immunoSEQ multiplex PCR; TCRdb keeps in-frame clones, though not all of them. The sample consists of more than 250,000 clones, just over 90% of them appearing once. Sequencing was performed on peripheral blood, taken on day 0 of AZD1222 vaccination. Receptors were obtained from an adult in good health. The CDR3 runs from the conserved cysteine through the conserved F or W. D genes are given only for firm matches. Clone size is stated in some rows and not others, as once, few, many or a class when expanded.

CDR3,DNA,J,size,V,D
CASRPDLASGNTIYF,TGCGCCAGCAGACCTGATCTGGCCTCAGGAAACACCATATATTTT,TRBJ1-3,-,TRBV10-2,-
CTSRGANYGYTF,TGCACCAGCCGGGGGGCTAACTATGGCTACACCTTC,TRBJ1-2,-,TRBV1,-
CASSQGGHNSPLHF,TGTGCCAGCAGCCAAGGAGGGCATAATTCACCCCTCCACTTT,TRBJ1-6,-,TRBV4-2,-
CASSQEFSGDYTF,TGTGCCAGCAGCCAAGAATTCTCAGGGGACTACACCTTC,TRBJ1-2,-,TRBV4-2,-
CASSETSGAPPHEQYF,TGTGCCAGCAGTGAGACTAGCGGGGCACCACCCCACGAGCAGTACTTC,TRBJ2-7,-,TRBV6-4,TRBD2
CAWSVNSPEQYF,TGTGCCTGGAGTGTAAATTCCCCCGAGCAGTACTTC,TRBJ2-7,-,TRBV30,-
CASSRTNTDTQYF,TGTGCCAGCAGTCGGACTAACACAGATACGCAGTATTTT,TRBJ2-3,-,TRBV7-3,-
CASSPAITSGRNEQFF,TGTGCCAGCAGCCCCGCTATTACTAGCGGGAGGAATGAGCAGTTCTTC,TRBJ2-1,-,TRBV9,TRBD2
CASSYGGQLNTEAFF,TGTGCCAGCAGTTACGGAGGACAACTGAACACTGAAGCTTTCTTT,TRBJ1-1,-,TRBV6-5,-
CASSLKRETYNEQFF,TGTGCCAGCAGCTTGAAGCGGGAGACTTACAATGAGCAGTTCTTC,TRBJ2-1,-,TRBV5-4,TRBD2
CASSPVHLAGVAKNIQYF,TGTGCCAGCTCACCGGTTCATCTAGCGGGGGTAGCCAAAAACATTCAGTACTTC,TRBJ2-4,-,TRBV18,TRBD2
CASSPGTGGTEAFF,TGTGCCAGCTCACCCGGGACAGGGGGCACTGAAGCTTTCTTT,TRBJ1-1,-,TRBV18,TRBD1
CATSDWGGAGELFF,TGTGCCACCAGTGATTGGGGGGGAGCCGGGGAGCTGTTTTTT,TRBJ2-2,-,TRBV24-1,TRBD2
CASHHRANTEAFF,TGTGCCAGCCATCATAGGGCGAACACTGAAGCTTTCTTT,TRBJ1-1,-,TRBV28,-
CASSDSDNTEAFF,TGTGCCAGCAGTGACTCGGACAACACTGAAGCTTTCTTT,TRBJ1-1,-,TRBV6-4,-
CSARDPREQYF,TGCAGTGCTAGAGATCCCCGGGAGCAGTACTTC,TRBJ2-7,-,TRBV20-1,-
CASSPGGDYGYTF,TGTGCCAGCAGTCCTGGGGGGGACTATGGCTACACCTTC,TRBJ1-2,-,TRBV7-8,-
CASSQVGQGVNQPQHF,TGCGCCAGCAGCCAAGTGGGACAGGGGGTCAATCAGCCCCAGCATTTT,TRBJ1-5,once,TRBV4-1,TRBD1
CASSSGQFLAKNIQYF,TGCGCCAGCAGCTCTGGACAGTTTCTAGCCAAAAACATTCAGTACTTC,TRBJ2-4,-,TRBV5-1,-
CASSPRSGGYGYTF,TGTGCCAGCTCACCAAGATCCGGGGGCTATGGCTACACCTTC,TRBJ1-2,-,TRBV18,-
CASSPLLAPTSYEQYF,TGTGCCAGCAGCCCCCTACTAGCTCCTACTTCCTACGAGCAGTACTTC,TRBJ2-7,-,TRBV7-9,-
CASRGAEKYEQYF,TGTGCCAGCAGAGGAGCGGAGAAGTACGAGCAGTACTTC,TRBJ2-7,-,TRBV2,-
CASSLGAGDTQYF,TGTGCCAGCAGCTTAGGGGCGGGGGATACGCAGTATTTT,TRBJ2-3,-,TRBV5-4,-
CASSRGTTAYNEQFF,TGTGCCAGCAGCCGCGGGACTACAGCCTACAATGAGCAGTTCTTC,TRBJ2-1,-,TRBV7-6,TRBD2
CASSTRPGQGPYEQYF,TGTGCCAGCAGTACCCGACCGGGACAGGGCCCGTACGAGCAGTACTTC,TRBJ2-7,-,TRBV28,TRBD1
CASSYGLVTGELFF,TGTGCCAGCAGCTACGGACTGGTCACCGGGGAGCTGTTTTTT,TRBJ2-2,-,TRBV28,-
CASSLLANQETQYF,TGTGCCAGCAGCCTCCTAGCGAACCAAGAGACCCAGTACTTC,TRBJ2-5,-,TRBV3-1/TRBV3-2,-
CASSWFEGMNTEAFF,TGTGCCAGCAGCTGGTTCGAAGGGATGAACACTGAAGCTTTCTTT,TRBJ1-1,-,TRBV7-9,-
CASSLQGIYTF,TGTGCCAGCAGCTTACAGGGGATCTACACCTTC,TRBJ1-2,-,TRBV7-8,-
CASSLIAGNTGELFF,TGTGCCAGCAGCTTAATAGCGGGGAACACCGGGGAGCTGTTTTTT,TRBJ2-2,-,TRBV11-3,TRBD2
CATRYEARQGAREQYF,TGTGCCACCCGCTACGAGGCCCGACAGGGGGCGCGGGAGCAGTACTTC,TRBJ2-7,-,TRBV24-1,TRBD1
CASTPDRGSQPQHF,TGTGCCAGCACCCCTGACAGGGGGTCTCAGCCCCAGCATTTT,TRBJ1-5,once,TRBV28,TRBD1
CASSSTWTDTQYF,TGTGCCAGCAGCTCGACTTGGACAGATACGCAGTATTTT,TRBJ2-3,-,TRBV11-3,-
CASSRTSGPYEQYF,TGTGCCAGCAGCCGTACTAGCGGGCCCTACGAGCAGTACTTC,TRBJ2-7,-,TRBV7-2,TRBD2
CASTANYLNEQFF,TGTGCCAGCACCGCGAACTACCTCAATGAGCAGTTCTTC,TRBJ2-1,-,TRBV14,-
CASSYGPGRSYEQYF,TGTGCCAGCAGTTACGGGCCGGGACGGTCCTACGAGCAGTACTTC,TRBJ2-7,-,TRBV6-5,-